These 19 T cell receptor beta chains came from one sample sequenced in a study of graft-versus-host responses after intestinal transplantation. Antigen specificity for these receptors is unknown. Data came from immunoSEQ multiplex PCR; TCRdb stores just in-frame clones and leaves some out. The sample holds over 100,000 clones; roughly 87% are singletons and the top ten take approximately 1%. The sample consisted of unstimulated CD4+ T cells sorted from spleen or lymph node cells, taken before intestinal transplant. Receptors were obtained from a human donor who received an intestinal transplant.

Of note for this clone: At the DNA level, this CDR3 is encoded by other sequences in the same sample as well. In DNA, the CDR3 is TGTGCCAGCAGTTTAGGCCCTAGCTCCTACAATGAGCAGTTCTTC. As protein: CASSLGPSSYNEQFF. This rearrangement joins TRBV28 to TRBJ2-1; no definite D call. Trimming took off 2 bases at V and 0 bases at J, with 8 bases between the two ends. This CDR3 is built from 15 residues. Germline assignment: CDR1 MDHEN and CDR2 SYDVKM.

This clone was seen a single time. The chain recombines TRBV6-1 with TRBJ1-2; TRBD1 matches 7 bases. The germline gives CDR1 MNHNS, CDR2 SASEGT. The CDR3 has 14 residues. J lost 3 bases, V lost 6 bases, and 7 bases had no gene match. The CDR3 loop reads CASRIGQAHYGYTF. The CDR3 DNA sequence: TGTGCCAGCAGGATTGGACAGGCCCACTATGGCTACACCTTC.

DNA of the CDR3: TGTGCCAGCTCAATTCAGGGTGGTAGGGATCAGCCCCAGCATTTT. It specifies CASSIQGGRDQPQHF. The chain couples TRBV18 to TRBJ1-5; weak D call: TRBD1 (5 bases). The CDR3 loop spans 15 amino acids. V gave up 5 bases and J gave up 5 bases, with 16 bases separating them. In germline, CDR1 is KGHSH, CDR2 LQKENI. The full variable domain, in which reference TRBV18 and TRBJ1-5 provide the parts outside the CDR3, is NAGVMQNPRHLVRRRGQEARLRCSPMKGHSHVYWYRQLPEEGLKFMVYLQKENIIDESGMPKERFSAEFPKEGPSILRIQQVVRGDSAAYFCASSIQGGRDQPQHFGDGTRLSIL.

The CDR3 coding sequence is TGTGCCAGAAGCCGTGGGGGGAACCAGGGGCAGGTGAAGAACACTGAAGCTTTCTTT. Its protein product is CARSRGGNQGQVKNTEAFF. J is TRBJ1-1 and V is TRBV5-3, with D possibly TRBD1 on 6 matching bases. TRBV5-3 belongs to the ORF category, with a function that is uncertain. The CDR3 extends over 19 amino acids. The V end was cut by 4 bases, the J end by 1 base, with 26 bases between.

The chain is built from TRBV15 and TRBJ2-7, with TRBD1 as a possible D gene (6 bases). Germline CDR1 is LNHNV and CDR2 is YYDKDF (reference sequence). Trimming pared 0 bases from V and 7 bases from J, leaving 13 bases between. CDR3 length: 14 amino acids. The CDR3 nucleotides are TGTGCCACCAGCAGAGATCCAAAGGGGGATGAGCAGTACTTC. Translated: CATSRDPKGDEQYF.

The rearrangement uses TRBV6-5 and TRBJ2-2; 9 bases fit TRBD1. J was trimmed by 7 bases and V by 7 bases; bases with no gene match: 7. CDR1 and CDR2 (germline): MNHEY, SVGAGI. The CDR3 is 14 residues long. DNA for the CDR3: TGTGCCAGCACCTGGACAGGGGTGAGCGGGGAGCTGTTTTTT. Translating gives CASTWTGVSGELFF.

The rearrangement links TRBV14 to TRBJ1-6, with 7 positions matching TRBD1. J was trimmed by 3 bases and V by 5 bases; bases with no gene match: 4. The CDR3 is 15 residues long. Germline CDR1 and CDR2: SGHDN and FVKESK. The CDR3 bases are TGTGCCAGCAGCACATGGGACAGCTATAATTCACCCCTCCACTTT. Amino acid sequence: CASSTWDSYNSPLHF.

The chain is built from TRBV7-6 and TRBJ1-5; 9 bases match TRBD1. The CDR3 covers 16 residues. Germline CDR1 reads SGHVS; CDR2 reads FNYEAQ. J gave up 7 bases and V 3 bases, and 10 bases lay outside the gene matches. The CDR3 loop reads CASSLGTGRAGQPQHF. Written as DNA, the CDR3 is TGTGCCAGCAGCTTGGGGACAGGGCGCGCGGGACAGCCCCAGCATTTT.

This clone turned up a few times. The chain couples TRBV6-6 to TRBJ2-7, with D maybe TRBD1 (6 bases). This CDR3 region has 13 residues. Germline CDR1 is MNHNY and CDR2 is SVGAGI (reference sequence). Trimming removed 4 bases at V and 2 bases at J, with 9 bases between. DNA for the CDR3: TGTGCCAGCAGTTTCGGACAGACCTACGAGCAGTACTTC. Protein sequence: CASSFGQTYEQYF.

The chain links TRBV7-9 to TRBJ1-1; D gene uncertain. The V gene's germline CDR1 is SEHNR and CDR2 FQNEAQ (reference sequence). Trimming shortened V by 5 bases and J by 1 base, and 8 bases separated the two germline ends. CDR3 length: 13 amino acids. The CDR3 DNA follows: TGTGCCAGCAGCGCGAGACGGAACACTGAAGCTTTCTTT. It yields the protein CASSARRNTEAFF.

The V call is TRBV25-1, the J call TRBJ2-1; D is uncertain. The CDR3 contains 12 residues. Germline V gene sequence: CDR1 MGHDK, CDR2 SYGVNS. V was shortened by 5 bases and J by 7 bases, with 9 bases between the two germline ends. The CDR3 DNA follows: TGTGCCAGCAGTAAAGGCGTTAATGAGCAGTTCTTC. It specifies CASSKGVNEQFF.

The chain links TRBV5-1 to TRBJ2-3; D is possibly TRBD2 (5 bases). CDR3 length equals 15 residues. Germline CDR1 reads SGHRS; CDR2 reads YFSETQ. V was pared by 6 bases and J by 1 base, with 15 bases between. CDR3 amino acids: CASTVFAGGTDTQYF. DNA for the CDR3: TGCGCCAGCACGGTTTTTGCGGGCGGCACAGATACGCAGTATTTT. The full variable domain, rest sourced from reference TRBV5-1 and TRBJ2-3, is KAGVTQTPRYLIKTRGQQVTLSCSPISGHRSVSWYQQTPGQGLQFLFEYFSETQRNKGNFPGRFSGRQFSNSRSEMNVSTLELGDSALYLCASTVFAGGTDTQYFGPGTRLTVL.

CDR3 DNA sequence: TGTGCCAGCAGCCGAGGCGCGAACGGGGAGCTGTTTTTT. Its translation: CASSRGANGELFF. The rearrangement uses TRBV7-3 and TRBJ2-2; D is undetermined. Per germline, CDR1 SGHTA and CDR2 FQGTGA. This CDR3 has 13 amino acids. Trimming stripped 5 bases from V and 7 bases from J, with 11 bases between.

This chain connects TRBV29-1 to TRBJ2-5, with D perhaps matching TRBD2 (6 bases). This CDR3 contains 13 residues. V was trimmed by 1 base and J by 5 bases, leaving 11 bases between them. Germline-derived CDR1 and CDR2 are SQVTM and ANQGSEA. The CDR3 coding sequence is TGCAGCGTTGAAGGGAGGGGCGGGGAGACCCAGTACTTC. Translating gives CSVEGRGGETQYF.

The chain recombines TRBV7-9 with TRBJ2-3; either TRBD1 or TRBD2 may supply D (6 bases each). The germline CDR1 and CDR2 sequences are SEHNR and FQNEAQ (reference sequence). The CDR3 has 15 residues. V lost 3 bases and J lost 6, with 16 bases in between. As DNA, the CDR3 is TGTGCCAGCAGCTTTGGACGGGGGACAACGGATACGCAGTATTTT. As protein: CASSFGRGTTDTQYF. The full variable domain, completed using reference TRBV7-9 and TRBJ2-3, is DTGVSQNPRHKITKRGQNVTFRCDPISEHNRLYWYRQTLGQGPEFLTYFQNEAQLEKSRLLSDRFSAERPKGSFSTLEIQRTEQGDSAMYLCASSFGRGTTDTQYFGPGTRLTVL.

The V call is TRBV10-3, the J call TRBJ2-5; 7 positions match TRBD2. The CDR3 runs 14 residues. V lost 2 bases to trimming and J lost 3 bases; unmatched junction nucleotides: 3. Germline V gene lookup returns CDR1 ENHRY and CDR2 SYGVKD. CDR3 protein: CAISEILAEETQYF. In DNA form, the CDR3 reads TGTGCCATCAGTGAGATTCTAGCGGAAGAGACCCAGTACTTC.

The chain has TRBV6-5 and TRBJ1-5; D is ambiguous. Trimming removed 5 bases at V and 0 bases at J, with 8 bases between. This CDR3 is built from 14 residues. Germline V gives CDR1 MNHEY, CDR2 SVGAGI. CDR3: CASSARDSNQPQHF. The CDR3, as DNA: TGTGCCAGCAGTGCCCGTGATAGCAATCAGCCCCAGCATTTT.

CDR3 nucleotides: TGCGCCAGCAGCTTTTACCTGACGGGATCGAACACTGAAGCTTTCTTT. Its protein is CASSFYLTGSNTEAFF. The rearrangement uses TRBV5-1 and TRBJ1-1; no clear D gene. CDR3 length: 16 residues. V lost 2 bases and J lost 1, with 15 bases in between. Looked up from germline, CDR1 is SGHRS and CDR2 is YFSETQ.

This clone was detected a few times. V and J are TRBV2 and TRBJ2-5; unclear D gene. V lost 0 bases, J lost 5 bases, and 7 bases lay in between. The CDR3 is 13 amino acids. Germline V gives CDR1 SNHLY, CDR2 FYNNEI. DNA of the CDR3: TGTGCCAGCAGTGAAGCTACTGGGGAGACCCAGTACTTC. Encoded protein: CASSEATGETQYF.